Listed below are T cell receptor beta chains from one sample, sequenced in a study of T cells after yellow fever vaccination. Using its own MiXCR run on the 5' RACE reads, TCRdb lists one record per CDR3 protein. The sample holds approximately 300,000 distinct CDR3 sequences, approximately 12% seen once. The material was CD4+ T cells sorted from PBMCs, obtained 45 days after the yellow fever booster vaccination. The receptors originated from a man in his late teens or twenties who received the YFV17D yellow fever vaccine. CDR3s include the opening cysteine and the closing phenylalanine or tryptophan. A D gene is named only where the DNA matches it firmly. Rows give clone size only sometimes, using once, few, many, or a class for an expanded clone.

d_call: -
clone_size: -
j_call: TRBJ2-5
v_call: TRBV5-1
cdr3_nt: TGCGCCAGCAGCGTACAGGGACAAGAGACCCAGTACTTC
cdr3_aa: CASSVQGQETQYF

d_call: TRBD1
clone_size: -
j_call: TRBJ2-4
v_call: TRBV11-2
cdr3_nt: TGTGCCAGCAGCCCGGGACAGGGATGGGTCGGCAAAAACATTCAGTACTTC
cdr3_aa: CASSPGQGWVGKNIQYF

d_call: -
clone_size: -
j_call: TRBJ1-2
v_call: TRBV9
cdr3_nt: TGTGCCAGCAGCGCCCGGGAAGGGGGCTACACCTTC
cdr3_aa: CASSAREGGYTF

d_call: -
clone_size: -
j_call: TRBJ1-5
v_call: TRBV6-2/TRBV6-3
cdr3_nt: TGTGCCAGCAGTTACGATCCTCCGGGAAGCAATCAGCCCCAGCATTTT
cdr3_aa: CASSYDPPGSNQPQHF

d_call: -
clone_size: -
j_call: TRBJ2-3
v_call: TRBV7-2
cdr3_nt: TGTGCCAGCAGCTTAGGCAGGTCTAGCACAGATACGCAGTATTTT
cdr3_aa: CASSLGRSSTDTQYF

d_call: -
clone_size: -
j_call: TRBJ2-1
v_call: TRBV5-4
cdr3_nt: TGTGCCAGCAGCTTGGTGGAGCCGACGTTGGATGAGCAGTTCTTC
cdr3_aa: CASSLVEPTLDEQFF

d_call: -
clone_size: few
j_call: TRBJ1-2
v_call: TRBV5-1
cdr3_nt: TGCGCCAGCAGCTTCACCGGGGTCAGTTATGGCTACACCTTC
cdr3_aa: CASSFTGVSYGYTF

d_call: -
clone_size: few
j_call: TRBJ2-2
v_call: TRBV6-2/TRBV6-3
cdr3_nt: TGTGCCAGTAGGAGGGACAGTAACACCGGGGAGCTGTTTTTT
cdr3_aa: CASRRDSNTGELFF

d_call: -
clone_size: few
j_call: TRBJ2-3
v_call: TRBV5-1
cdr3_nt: TGCGCCAGCAGCTTAGGACAGAACACAGATACGCAGTATTTT
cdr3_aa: CASSLGQNTDTQYF

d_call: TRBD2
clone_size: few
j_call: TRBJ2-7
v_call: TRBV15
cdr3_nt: TGTGCCACCAGCAGAGATCGCGCGGGGGGTGGCGAGCAGTACTTC
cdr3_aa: CATSRDRAGGGEQYF

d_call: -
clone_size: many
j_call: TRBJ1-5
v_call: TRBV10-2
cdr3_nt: TGCGCCAGCAGTGACAGTCATAGCAATCAGCCCCAGCATTTT
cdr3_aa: CASSDSHSNQPQHF

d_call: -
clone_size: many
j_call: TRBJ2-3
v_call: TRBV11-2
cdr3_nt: TGTGCCAGCAGCTTAAAAGGGCCGCATCCGACTAGCACAGATACGCAGTATTTT
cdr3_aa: CASSLKGPHPTSTDTQYF

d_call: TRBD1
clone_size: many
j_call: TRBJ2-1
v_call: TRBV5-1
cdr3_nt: TGCGCCAGCAGCTTAGAGGGGGCGGAATACAATGAGCAGTTCTTC
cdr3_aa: CASSLEGAEYNEQFF

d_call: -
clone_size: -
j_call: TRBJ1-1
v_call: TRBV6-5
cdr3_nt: TGTGCCAGCAGTTACTCGGGGGGACATTTGAACACTGAAGCTTTCTTT
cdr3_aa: CASSYSGGHLNTEAFF

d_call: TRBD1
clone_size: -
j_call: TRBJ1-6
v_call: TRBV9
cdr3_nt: TGTGCCAGCAGGGCCGGGACAGGGTCTTCACCCCTCCACTTT
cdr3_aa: CASRAGTGSSPLHF

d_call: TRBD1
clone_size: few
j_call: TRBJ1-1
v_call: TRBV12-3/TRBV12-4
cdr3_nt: TGTGCCAGCAGTTTAGTCCGACAGGGGCGAAAGGACACTGAAGCTTTCTTT
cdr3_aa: CASSLVRQGRKDTEAFF

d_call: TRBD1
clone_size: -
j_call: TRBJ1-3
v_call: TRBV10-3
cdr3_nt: TGTGCCATCCGGCGGGACAGGAGCTCTGGAAACACCATATATTTT
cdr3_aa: CAIRRDRSSGNTIYF

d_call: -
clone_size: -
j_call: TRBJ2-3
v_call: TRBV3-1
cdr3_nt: TGTGCCAGCAGCGATGATACGCAGTATTTT
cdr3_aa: CASSDDTQYF

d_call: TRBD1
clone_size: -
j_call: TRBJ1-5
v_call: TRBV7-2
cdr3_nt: TGTGCCAGCAGCACCCCGTTGGGCAGGGGGCTAGGGCAGCCCCAGCATTTT
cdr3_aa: CASSTPLGRGLGQPQHF

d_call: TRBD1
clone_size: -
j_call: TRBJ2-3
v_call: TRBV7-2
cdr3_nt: TGTGCCAGCAGCGGAGGTAGATGGCAGGGGGAAGATACGCAGTATTTT
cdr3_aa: CASSGGRWQGEDTQYF

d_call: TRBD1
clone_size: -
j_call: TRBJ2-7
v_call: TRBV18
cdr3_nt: TGTGCCAGCTCCGGGGACAGGACGGCCTACGAGCAGTACTTC
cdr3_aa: CASSGDRTAYEQYF

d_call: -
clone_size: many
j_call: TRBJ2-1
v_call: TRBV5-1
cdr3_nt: TGCGCCAGCAGCTTGGAGGCGGCAGGGCCTTACAATGAGCAGTTCTTC
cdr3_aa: CASSLEAAGPYNEQFF

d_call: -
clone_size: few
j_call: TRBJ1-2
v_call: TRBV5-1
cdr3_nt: TGCGCCAGCATGGACCCGTCAAACTATGGCTACACCTTC
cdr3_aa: CASMDPSNYGYTF

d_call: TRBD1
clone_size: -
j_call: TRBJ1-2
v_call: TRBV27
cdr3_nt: TGTGCCAGCACCCCGGACAGGGTTGGCGGCTACACCTTC
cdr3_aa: CASTPDRVGGYTF

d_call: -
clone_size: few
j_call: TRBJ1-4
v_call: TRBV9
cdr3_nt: TGTGCCAGCAGCGTAGAAGTGTCAGGTAGTGAAAAACTGTTTTTT
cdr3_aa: CASSVEVSGSEKLFF